The sequence of this T cell receptor (beta chain) was determined in a study of post-analysis software for immune sequencing data (dated by TCRdb to the mid-2010s). As for the study more broadly: Disease courses on record covered relapsing-remitting, secondary progressive and progressive-relapsing multiple sclerosis, though some patients had no subtype annotation. A subset of samples was prepared in parallel using single-end sample barcoding, then pooled and co-amplified after Illumina adapter ligation. The patient repertoires were compared against 10 to 12 previously published healthy control repertoires obtained from donors aged roughly 6 to 28 years.

Here is what the overall study found, with its caveats: Significantly lower normalized Chao1 diversity was found in multiple sclerosis patients than in controls, suggesting substantial peripheral T-cell clonal expansion. Direct clustering with F measure showed strong co-clustering of samples prepared in the same batch, prompting a batch-effect correction. The control group was slightly older than the multiple sclerosis patient group. A handful of TRBV segments, including TRBV5-6, TRBV5-1 and TRBV20-1, were significantly more frequent in patients than controls.

To demonstrate the VDJtools post-analysis software, TCR beta repertoires were profiled from the peripheral blood of 10 to 15 young patients with multiple sclerosis. Multiple sclerosis patients were children and adolescents aged roughly 6 to 15 years. The CDR3 runs 14 residues from the cysteine to the phenylalanine. Of all the DNA, just the CDR3 is kept, 42 bases in frame from base 1. The germline V gene encodes CDR1 SQVTM and CDR2 ANQGSEA. The V end loses 4 bases and the J end loses 3 bases, and a stretch of 16 bases separates them. Library creation used PCR. The instrument given in TCRdb is Illumina HiSeq 2500. To reduce PCR and sequencing biases, unique molecular identifiers were incorporated into the TCR beta cDNA libraries. Per 1 to 10 million input T cells, approximately 500,000 cDNA molecules were obtained, such that each molecule approximated one T cell. The patient libraries were prepared and sequenced with the same protocol used for the earlier healthy control dataset. Samples belonging to the same batch were prepared together, multiplexed and sequenced on a shared HiSeq lane. Turning to the authors' computational methods: Raw barcoded reads were processed with MIGEC, discarding single-read molecular identifier groups before consensus assembly and CDR3 extraction. VDJtools was used for post-analysis of the clonotype tables, and diversity was normalized by down-sampling every dataset to the size of the smallest sample. To correct batch-related cross-sample contamination, repertoire overlap clustering matched CDR3 amino acid sequences but not nucleotide sequences. Starting from the raw public reads, TCRdb applied fastp trimming at Q25, assembled clones with MiXCR and retained in-frame beta chains. Identical CDR3 protein sequences are pooled into one entry, listed with their most common genes and DNA. The V and J calls and clone size are TCRdb's, not the authors'. The sample table contains 380,000 or so distinct CDR3 sequences; only one count was recorded for 30% to 45% of them. About an eighth of the sample comes from the top ten.

This clonotype was counted many times. Its antigen remains unidentified. No much larger clone is present one base from it, and per-base qualities are unavailable. Recombination joined TRBV29-1 with TRBJ2-7; a tentative D call is TRBD1 (5 bases match). Sequenced material: blood. The origin of this receptor is a girl aged 10 to 17 with multiple sclerosis. CDR3 protein: CSVGQPGPSYEQYF. The nucleotide sequence reads as follows: TGCAGCGTTGGACAGCCTGGCCCTAGCTACGAGCAGTACTTC.